This TCR beta chain was documented in a study of T cells in localized non-small cell lung cancer. The protocol was immunoSEQ multiplex PCR, while the TCRdb copy is restricted to in-frame clones and leaves out a portion. The sample includes around 78,000 clones, 70% to 90% of them seen just once. Study observations and caveats: In adjacent lung appeared a median approximately 57 of the top 100 tumor clones. The study linked higher blood T cell density to longer overall survival. Clonality peaked in uninvolved adjacent lung rather than tumor.

A note on this clone: What it recognizes is unknown.

This CDR3 has 13 residues. The V end was cut by 7 bases, the J end by 1 base, with 10 bases between. Germline V gives CDR1 MNHEY, CDR2 SVGAGI. The receptor's source is a woman aged 35 to 69 with stage I squamous cell lung carcinoma. The chain has TRBV6-5 and TRBJ1-2; the D gene is possibly TRBD1 (5 bases). This sample comprised peripheral blood, obtained before any cancer treatment. This CDR3 reads CASTQGVNYGYTF. The DNA of the CDR3 is TGTGCCAGCACCCAGGGAGTTAACTATGGCTACACCTTC.